This entry concerns a single TCR beta chain. The record originates from a study of blood T cell repertoires in COVID-19. About the research overall: In each case, the material was cDNA or gDNA derived from T cells, B-cell-depleted T cells, or PBMCs.

Recovery among Cohort 3 donors was established by two negative PCRs, clearance, or symptom resolution. The length of the CDR3 is 14 residues. With 2 bases removed from V and 2 bases from J, the gap between germline ends came to 9 bases. The germline gives CDR1 MNHEY, CDR2 SVGEGT. Repertoires were generated with immunoSEQ multiplex PCR, while TCRdb's copy carries only in-frame clones and drops some. The sample lists about 440,000 clones; 80% to 95% were seen once. This sequence joins TRBV6-2 or TRBV6-3 and TRBJ1-2, with no clear D. Sequenced: PBMCs or T cells enriched from blood (not recorded which). The origin of this receptor is a man aged 18 to 30 who had recovered from COVID-19. The chain's CDR3 is CASSYPDSNYGYTF. CDR3 DNA: TGTGCCAGCAGTTACCCTGACTCAAACTATGGCTACACCTTC.